A single count supports the clone carrying this TCR beta chain. The sample is drawn from a study of neoadjuvant anti-PD-1 for oral cavity cancer. CDR3 length: 17 residues. The V end was cut by 0 bases, the J end by 3 bases, with 15 bases between. Germline V gene sequence: CDR1 PRHDT, CDR2 FYEKMQ (reference sequence). PBMC libraries mostly used 480 ng of input genomic DNA, with six replicates per sample. Sequencing was performed with immunoSEQ multiplex PCR; in TCRdb, only in-frame clones are kept and a portion is missing. The sample includes fewer than 15,000 clones, roughly 67% of them seen just once.

The sequence was obtained from a person aged 35-79 years with oral cavity squamous cell carcinoma. The chain recombines TRBV13 with TRBJ1-5; tentative D call: TRBD1 (6 bases). The sequencing used PBMCs, collected before nivolumab (anti-PD-1) treatment. The chain's CDR3 is CASSLGGGLRVNQPQHF. In DNA form, the CDR3 reads TGTGCCAGCAGCTTAGGCGGGGGGCTGAGGGTCAATCAGCCCCAGCATTTT.